This entry concerns a single T cell receptor beta chain. This CDR3 region has 13 residues. Germline CDR1 MDHEN, CDR2 SYDVKM. Trimming took 5 bases from V and 4 from J, leaving 12 bases between them. This sample was taken from a study of T cell changes during pregnancy in multiple sclerosis. The data were produced by immunoSEQ multiplex PCR, yet TCRdb's version contains in-frame clones alone and is incomplete. The sample consists of tens of thousands of clones, about 90% of them appearing once. The sequence was obtained from a female donor in good health, enrolled as a control in a pregnancy study. The chain combines TRBV28 with TRBJ2-7; possible D gene TRBD1, 6 bases. The sample consisted of peripheral blood, taken in the first trimester of pregnancy. CDR3 in DNA: TGTGCCAGCAGTATTACTAGGGGGTACGAGCAGTACTTC. It encodes CASSITRGYEQYF.